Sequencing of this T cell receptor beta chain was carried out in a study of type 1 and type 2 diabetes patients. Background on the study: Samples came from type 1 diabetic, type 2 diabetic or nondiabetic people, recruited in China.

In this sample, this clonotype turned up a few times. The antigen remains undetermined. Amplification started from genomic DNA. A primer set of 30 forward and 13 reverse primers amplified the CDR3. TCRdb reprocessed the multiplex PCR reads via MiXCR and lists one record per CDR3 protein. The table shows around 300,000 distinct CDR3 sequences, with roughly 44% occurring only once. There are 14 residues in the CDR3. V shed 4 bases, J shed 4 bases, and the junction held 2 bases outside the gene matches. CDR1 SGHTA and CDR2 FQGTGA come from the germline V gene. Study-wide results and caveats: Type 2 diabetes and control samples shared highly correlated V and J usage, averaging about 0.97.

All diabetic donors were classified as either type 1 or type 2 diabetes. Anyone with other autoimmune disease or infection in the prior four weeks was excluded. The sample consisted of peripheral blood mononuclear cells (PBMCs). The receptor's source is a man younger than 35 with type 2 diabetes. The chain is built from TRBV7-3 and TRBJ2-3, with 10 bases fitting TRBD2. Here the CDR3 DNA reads TGTGCCAGCAGCTCAGCGGGAGGGGCAGATACGCAGTATTTT. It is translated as CASSSAGGADTQYF.